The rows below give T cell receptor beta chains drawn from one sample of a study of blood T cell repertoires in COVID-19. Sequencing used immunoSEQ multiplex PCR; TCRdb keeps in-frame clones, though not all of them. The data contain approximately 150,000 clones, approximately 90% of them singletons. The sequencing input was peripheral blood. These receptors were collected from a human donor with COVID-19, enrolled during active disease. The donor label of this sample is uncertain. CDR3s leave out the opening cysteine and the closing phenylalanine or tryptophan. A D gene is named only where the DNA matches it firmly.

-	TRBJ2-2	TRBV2	ASRGDGELF
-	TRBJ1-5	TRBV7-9	ASSAGFGDQPQH
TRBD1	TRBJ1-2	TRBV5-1	ASSSEPGQGANGYT
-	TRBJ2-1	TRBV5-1	ASATSWGLNEQF
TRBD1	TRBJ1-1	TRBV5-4	ASSYRTGASTEAF
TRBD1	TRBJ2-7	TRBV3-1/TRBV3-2	ASSQGGQERYEQY
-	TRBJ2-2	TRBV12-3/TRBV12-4	ASSFKGAGELF
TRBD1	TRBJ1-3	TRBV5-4	ASSDRGRGNTIY
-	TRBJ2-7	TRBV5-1	ASSSYYEQY
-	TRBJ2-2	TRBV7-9	ASSSPTGSNTGELF
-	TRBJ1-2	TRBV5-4	ASSWVVGAEPNYGYT
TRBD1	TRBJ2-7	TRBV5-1	ASSFSDRERDEQY
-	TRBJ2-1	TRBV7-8	ASSSGGNEQF
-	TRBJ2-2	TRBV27	ASSWGPGTGELF
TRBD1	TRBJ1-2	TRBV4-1	ASSPGDQRGRGYGYT
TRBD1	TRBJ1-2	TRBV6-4	ASSANQGADGYT
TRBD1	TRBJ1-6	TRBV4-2	ASSPEGQGAFSPLH
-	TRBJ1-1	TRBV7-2	ASSIRGRNTEAF
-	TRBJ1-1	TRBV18	ASSPDDSFTEAF
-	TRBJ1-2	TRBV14	ASSQAAGGSGYT
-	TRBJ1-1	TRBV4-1	ASSGGILNTEAF
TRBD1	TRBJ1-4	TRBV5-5	ASSLGQGTEKLF
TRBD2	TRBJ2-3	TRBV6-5	ATYSGGADTQY
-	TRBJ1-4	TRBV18	ASSTSNEKLF
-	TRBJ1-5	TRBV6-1	ASSDGRDTLYNQPQH
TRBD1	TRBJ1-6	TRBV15	ATSRRTGDSPLH
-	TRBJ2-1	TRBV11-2	ASSLFATSGQEQF
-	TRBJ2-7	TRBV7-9	ASSSDSNYEQY
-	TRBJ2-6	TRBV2	ASMGRRSSGANVLT
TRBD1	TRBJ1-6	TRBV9	ASSPNPTGDSPLH
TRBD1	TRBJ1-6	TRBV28	ASSSATEGGVYRSSYNSPLH
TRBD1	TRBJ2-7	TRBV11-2	ASSLEGTGAYEQY
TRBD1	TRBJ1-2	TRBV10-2	ASRLDRGNYGYT
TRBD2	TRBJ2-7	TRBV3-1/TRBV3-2	ASTKVSGGYEQY
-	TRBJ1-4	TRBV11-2	ASSSVGGEKLF
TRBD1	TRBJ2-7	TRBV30	AWSFGTGEWTSSYEQY
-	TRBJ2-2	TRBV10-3	AISEPSGYANTGELF
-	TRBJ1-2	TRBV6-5	ASSPGGVYGYT
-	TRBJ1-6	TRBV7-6	ASSLQGSSYNSPLH
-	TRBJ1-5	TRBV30	AWSGSGNQPQH
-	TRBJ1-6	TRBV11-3	ASRGQNNSPLH
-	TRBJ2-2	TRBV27	ASSLSGYTGELF
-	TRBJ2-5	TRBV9	ASSDRTGVETQY
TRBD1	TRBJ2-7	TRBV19	ASSFRTGTSEQY
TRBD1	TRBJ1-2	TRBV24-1	ATRDGTGGGYT
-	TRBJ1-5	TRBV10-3	AISDEGKQPQH
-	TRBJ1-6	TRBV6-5	ASSSIGGRRHSPLH
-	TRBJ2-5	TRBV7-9	ASSLGGGRALPETQY
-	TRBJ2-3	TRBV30	AWSLTTDTQY
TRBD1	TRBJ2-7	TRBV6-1	ASSEDIYGTGTTYEQY
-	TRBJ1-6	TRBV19	ASNPSTGSPLH
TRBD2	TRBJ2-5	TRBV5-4	ASSPDPLAGGGETQY
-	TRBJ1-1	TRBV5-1	ASSLWGETEAF
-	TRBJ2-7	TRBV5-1	ASSFDRSGQY
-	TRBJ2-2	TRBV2	ASMGGFTGELF
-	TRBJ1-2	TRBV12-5	ASGLVPLNYGYT
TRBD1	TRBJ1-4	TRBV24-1	ATSDLLWRTGALSNEKLF